This TCR beta chain was captured by sequencing in a study of blood T cell repertoires in COVID-19. This CDR3 has 18 amino acids. Trimming removed 2 bases from V and 3 bases from J; junction bases left unmatched: 10. Germline V CDR1 and CDR2: SGHNT, YENEEA. Using immunoSEQ multiplex PCR, the repertoire was profiled, and TCRdb retains in-frame clones only, with some absent. The sample lists 250,000 to 300,000 clones, 91% occurring once. The receptor was derived from a woman aged 25 to 39 with COVID-19, enrolled during active disease. This chain joins TRBV11-3 and TRBJ2-7; 13 nucleotides match TRBD2. The sequencing input was peripheral blood. The DNA for the CDR3 is TGTGCCAGCAGCTTATTACTAGCGGGAGGGCCCCTGTACTACGAGCAGTACTTC. It translates to CASSLLLAGGPLYYEQYF.